This T cell receptor beta chain stems from a study of OX40 agonist ivuxolimab in advanced cancers. This clone occurred a few times. The CDR3 has 12 amino acids. Trimming pared 5 bases from V and 4 bases from J, leaving 5 bases between. CDR1 is SGHTA and CDR2 is FQGTGA in the germline V gene. Assay used: immunoSEQ multiplex PCR; TCRdb lists only in-frame clones, some missing. This sample has more than 85,000 clones, with about 90% found just once. The chain recombines TRBV7-3 with TRBJ1-4; D is uncertain. The TCR sequence derives from an adult with an advanced solid tumor such as melanoma, head and neck, liver or kidney cancer. This specimen was CD4+ or CD8+ T cells sorted from blood, taken in a trial of the OX40 agonist ivuxolimab. As DNA, the CDR3 is TGTGCCAGCAGCCGGGGTAATGAAAAACTGTTTTTT. It yields the protein CASSRGNEKLFF.